The following is a T cell receptor beta chain sequence with its context. What it binds is not known. A 3' RACE protocol on RNA, with unique molecular identifiers, produced the TCR library. TCRdb reprocessed the 3' RACE reads via MiXCR and lists one record per CDR3 protein. Of approximately 89,000 distinct CDR3 sequences listed, about 7.2% are singletons. The treatment denotes: PENTA 11 planned treatment interruption arm or continuous ART arm. The data were obtained in a study of HIV-infected children after antiretroviral therapy interruption. At the level of the study: Recorded EBV and CMV exposure existed for most children.

Findings of the study overall: By the end of treatment interruption, naive CD4+ clonality (Gini) increased.

From germline, CDR1 is PRHDT and CDR2 FYEKMQ (reference sequence). J gave up 2 bases and V 5 bases, and 8 bases lay outside the gene matches. The CDR3 totals 17 residues. The chain carries TRBV13 and TRBJ2-3; the match to TRBD2 covers 12 bases. The sequencing used CD45RA+ CD4+ T cells from PBMCs, pooled from several time points, collected from a donor given antiretroviral therapy, either interrupted or continuous. Sample subset: naive CD4+ CD45RA+ CD45RO- T cells. The receptor's source is a pool of human donors with HIV. The DNA for the CDR3 is TGTGCCAGCAGCCCCGGACTAGCGGGGAAGAACACAGATACGCAGTATTTT. Amino acid sequence: CASSPGLAGKNTDTQYF.